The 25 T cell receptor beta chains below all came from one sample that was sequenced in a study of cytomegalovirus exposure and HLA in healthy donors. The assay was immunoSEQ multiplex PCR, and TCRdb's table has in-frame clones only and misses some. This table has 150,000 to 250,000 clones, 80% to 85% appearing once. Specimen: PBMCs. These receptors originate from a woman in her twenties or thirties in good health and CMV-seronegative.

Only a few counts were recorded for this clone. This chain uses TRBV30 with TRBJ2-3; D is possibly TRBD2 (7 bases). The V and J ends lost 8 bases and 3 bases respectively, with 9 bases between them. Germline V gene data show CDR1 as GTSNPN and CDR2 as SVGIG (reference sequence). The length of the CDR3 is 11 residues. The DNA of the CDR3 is TGTGCCGGGGGGGCAACAGATACGCAGTATTTT. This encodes CAGGATDTQYF. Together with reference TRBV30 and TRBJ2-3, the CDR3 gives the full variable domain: SQTIHQWPATLVQPVGSPLSLECTVEGTSNPNLYWYRQAAGRGLQLLFYSVGIGQISSEVPQNLSASRPQDRQFILSSKKLLLSDSGFYLCAGGATDTQYFGPGTRLTVL.

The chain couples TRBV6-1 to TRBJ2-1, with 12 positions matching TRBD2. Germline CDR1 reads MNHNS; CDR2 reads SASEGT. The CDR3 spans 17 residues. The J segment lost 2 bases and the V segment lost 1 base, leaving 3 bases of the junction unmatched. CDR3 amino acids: CASSEGRLAGAYNEQFF. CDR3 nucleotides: TGTGCCAGCAGTGAAGGCCGACTAGCGGGAGCCTACAATGAGCAGTTCTTC.

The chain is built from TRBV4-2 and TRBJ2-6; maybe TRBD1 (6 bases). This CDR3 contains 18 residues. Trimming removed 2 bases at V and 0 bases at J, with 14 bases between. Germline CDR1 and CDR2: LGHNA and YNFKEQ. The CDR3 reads CASSQRRDMGSGANVLTF. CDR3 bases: TGTGCCAGCAGCCAACGACGGGACATGGGCTCTGGGGCCAACGTCCTGACTTTC.

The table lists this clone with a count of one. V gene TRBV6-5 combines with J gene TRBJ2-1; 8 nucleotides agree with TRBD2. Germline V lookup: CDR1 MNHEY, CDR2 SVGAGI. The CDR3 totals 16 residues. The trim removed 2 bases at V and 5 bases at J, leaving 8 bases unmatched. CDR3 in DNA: TGTGCCAGCAGTTACGTTCGCGGGAGGACTAACAATGAGCAGTTCTTC. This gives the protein CASSYVRGRTNNEQFF.

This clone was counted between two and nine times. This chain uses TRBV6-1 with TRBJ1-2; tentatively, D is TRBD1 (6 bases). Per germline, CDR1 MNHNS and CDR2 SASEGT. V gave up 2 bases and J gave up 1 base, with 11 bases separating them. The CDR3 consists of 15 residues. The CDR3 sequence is CASSEWQGSNYGYTF. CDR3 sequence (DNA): TGTGCCAGCAGTGAATGGCAGGGGAGTAACTATGGCTACACCTTC.

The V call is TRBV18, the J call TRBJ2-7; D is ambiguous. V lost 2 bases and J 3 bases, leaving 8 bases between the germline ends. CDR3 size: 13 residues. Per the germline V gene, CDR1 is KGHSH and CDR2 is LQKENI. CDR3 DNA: TGTGCCAGCTCACCAGAGAACCTCTACGAGCAGTACTTC. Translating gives CASSPENLYEQYF.

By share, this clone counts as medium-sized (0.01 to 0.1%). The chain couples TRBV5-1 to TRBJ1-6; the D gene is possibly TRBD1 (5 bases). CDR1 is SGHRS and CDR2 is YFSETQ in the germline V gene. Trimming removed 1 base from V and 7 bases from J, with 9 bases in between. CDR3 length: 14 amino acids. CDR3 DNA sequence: TGCGCCAGCAGCTTGTCGACAGTAAATTCACCCCTCCACTTT. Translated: CASSLSTVNSPLHF.

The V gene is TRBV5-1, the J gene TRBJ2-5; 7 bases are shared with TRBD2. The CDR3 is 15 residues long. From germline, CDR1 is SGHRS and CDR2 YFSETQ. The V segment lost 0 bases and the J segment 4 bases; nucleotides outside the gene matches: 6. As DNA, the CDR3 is TGCGCCAGCAGCTTGGCCGGGAGGCCCACAGAGACCCAGTACTTC. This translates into CASSLAGRPTETQYF.

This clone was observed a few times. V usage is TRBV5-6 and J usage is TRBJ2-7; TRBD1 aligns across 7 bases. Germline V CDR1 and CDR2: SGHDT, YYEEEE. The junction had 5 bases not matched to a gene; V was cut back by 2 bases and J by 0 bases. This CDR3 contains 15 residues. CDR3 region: CASSLRDRSSYEQYF. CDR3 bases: TGTGCCAGCAGCTTACGGGACAGATCCTCCTACGAGCAGTACTTC.

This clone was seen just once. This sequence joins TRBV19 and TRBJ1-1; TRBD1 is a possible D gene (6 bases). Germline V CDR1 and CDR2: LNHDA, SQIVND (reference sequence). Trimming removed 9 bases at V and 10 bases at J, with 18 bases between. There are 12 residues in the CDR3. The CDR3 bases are TGTGCCAGCAAAGGGCAGGGGCAGGGAGCTTTCTTT. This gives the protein CASKGQGQGAFF. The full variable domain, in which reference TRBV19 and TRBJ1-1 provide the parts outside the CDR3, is DGGITQSPKYLFRKEGQNVTLSCEQNLNHDAMYWYRQDPGQGLRLIYYSQIVNDFQKGDIAEGYSVSREKKESFPLTVTSAQKNPTAFYLCASKGQGQGAFFGQGTRLTVV.

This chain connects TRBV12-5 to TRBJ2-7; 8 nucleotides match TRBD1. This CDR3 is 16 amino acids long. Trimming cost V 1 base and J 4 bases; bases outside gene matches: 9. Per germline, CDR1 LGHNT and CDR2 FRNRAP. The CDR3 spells CASGLAQGQARYEQYF. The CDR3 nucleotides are TGTGCTAGTGGTTTGGCCCAGGGACAGGCGAGATACGAGCAGTACTTC.

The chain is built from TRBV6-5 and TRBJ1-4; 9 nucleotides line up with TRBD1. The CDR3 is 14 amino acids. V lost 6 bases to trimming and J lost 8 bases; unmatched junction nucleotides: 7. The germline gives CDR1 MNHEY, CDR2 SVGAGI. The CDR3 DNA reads TGTGCCAGCAGCAAGGACAGGGGTTTGGAAAAACTGTTTTTT. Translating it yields CASSKDRGLEKLFF.

The CDR3 sequence: CASSFRQGLANEKLFF. CDR3 in DNA: TGTGCCAGCAGCTTTCGACAGGGGCTAGCTAATGAAAAACTGTTTTTT. The genes are TRBV5-4 and TRBJ1-4; 8 bases fit TRBD1. V gave up 2 bases and J gave up 3 bases; unmatched junction bases: 6. Germline-derived CDR1 and CDR2 are SGHNT and YYREEE (reference sequence). The CDR3 is 16 residues long.

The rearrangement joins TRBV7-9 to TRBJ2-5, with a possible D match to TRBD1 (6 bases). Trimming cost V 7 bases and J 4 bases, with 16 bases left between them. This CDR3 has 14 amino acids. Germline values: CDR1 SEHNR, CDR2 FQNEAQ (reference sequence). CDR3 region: CASTARTDGETQYF. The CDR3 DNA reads TGTGCCAGCACCGCCAGGACAGACGGAGAGACCCAGTACTTC.

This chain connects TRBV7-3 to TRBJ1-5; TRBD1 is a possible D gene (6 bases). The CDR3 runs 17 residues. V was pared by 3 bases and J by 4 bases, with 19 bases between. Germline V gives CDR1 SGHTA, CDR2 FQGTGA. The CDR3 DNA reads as TGTGCCAGCAGCTTGAGTGTCGTGGGGGACAAAAATCAGCCCCAGCATTTT. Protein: CASSLSVVGDKNQPQHF.

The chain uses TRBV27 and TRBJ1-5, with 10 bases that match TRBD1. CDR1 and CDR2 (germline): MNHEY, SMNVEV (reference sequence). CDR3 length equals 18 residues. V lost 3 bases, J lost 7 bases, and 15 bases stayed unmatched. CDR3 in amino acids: CASSLRNTDRGGGQPQHF. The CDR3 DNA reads TGTGCCAGCAGTTTGCGTAATACGGACAGGGGGGGAGGACAGCCCCAGCATTTT.

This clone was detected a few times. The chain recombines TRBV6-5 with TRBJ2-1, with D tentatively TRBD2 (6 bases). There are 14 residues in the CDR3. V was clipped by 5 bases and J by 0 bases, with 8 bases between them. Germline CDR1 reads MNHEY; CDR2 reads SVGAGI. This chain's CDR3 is CASSNSGSYNEQFF. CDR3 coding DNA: TGTGCCAGCAGTAATAGCGGCTCCTACAATGAGCAGTTCTTC.

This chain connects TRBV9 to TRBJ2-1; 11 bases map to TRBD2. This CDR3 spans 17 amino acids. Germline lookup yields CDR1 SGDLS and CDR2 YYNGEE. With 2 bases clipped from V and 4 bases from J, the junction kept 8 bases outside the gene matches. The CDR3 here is CASSVGPGLAGYNEQFF. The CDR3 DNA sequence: TGTGCCAGCAGCGTCGGCCCAGGACTAGCGGGTTACAATGAGCAGTTCTTC.

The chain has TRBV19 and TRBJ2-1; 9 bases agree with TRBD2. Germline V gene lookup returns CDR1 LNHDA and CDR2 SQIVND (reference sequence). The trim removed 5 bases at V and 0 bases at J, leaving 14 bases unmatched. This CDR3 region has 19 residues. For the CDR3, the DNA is TGTGCCAGTAGTCTCCTAGCGGGAACAGGCCCGAGCTCCTACAATGAGCAGTTCTTC. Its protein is CASSLLAGTGPSSYNEQFF.

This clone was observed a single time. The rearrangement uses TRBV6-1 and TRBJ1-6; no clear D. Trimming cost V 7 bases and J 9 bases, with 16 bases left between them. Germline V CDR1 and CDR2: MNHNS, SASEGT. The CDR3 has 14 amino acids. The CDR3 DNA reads TGTGCCAGCACACGGGAATCTCTAAGTTCACCCCTCCACTTT. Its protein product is CASTRESLSSPLHF.

The CDR3 sequence is CASSSDTPIRGNQPQHF. The CDR3 region has the DNA TGTGCCAGCAGCTCGGACACCCCCATACGAGGCAATCAGCCCCAGCATTTT. The chain carries TRBV7-2 and TRBJ1-5, with D maybe TRBD1 (5 bases). The germline V and J ends were trimmed by 4 bases and 2 bases, with 18 bases remaining between them. Germline CDR1 is SGHTA and CDR2 is FQGNSA. The CDR3 contains 17 residues.

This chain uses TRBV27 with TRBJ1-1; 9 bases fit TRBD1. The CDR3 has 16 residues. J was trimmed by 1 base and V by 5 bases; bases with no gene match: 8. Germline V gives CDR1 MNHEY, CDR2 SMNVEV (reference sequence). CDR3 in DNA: TGTGCCAGCAGTCCCGGGACAGGGCAGGCGAACACTGAAGCTTTCTTT. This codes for CASSPGTGQANTEAFF.

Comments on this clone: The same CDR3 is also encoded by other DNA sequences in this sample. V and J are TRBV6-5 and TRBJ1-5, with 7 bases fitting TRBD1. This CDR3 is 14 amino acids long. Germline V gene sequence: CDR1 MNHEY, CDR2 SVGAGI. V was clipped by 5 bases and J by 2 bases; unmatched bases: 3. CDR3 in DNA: TGTGCCAGCAGTCGACAGGGTGGCAATCAGCCCCAGCATTTT. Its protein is CASSRQGGNQPQHF.

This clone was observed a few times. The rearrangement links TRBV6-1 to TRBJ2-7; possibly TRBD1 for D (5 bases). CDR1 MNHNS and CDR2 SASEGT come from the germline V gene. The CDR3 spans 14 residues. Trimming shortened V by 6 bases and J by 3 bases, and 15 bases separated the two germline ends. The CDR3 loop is CASRRQRFNYEQYF. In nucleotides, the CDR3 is TGTGCCAGCAGGAGACAGCGATTCAACTACGAGCAGTACTTC.

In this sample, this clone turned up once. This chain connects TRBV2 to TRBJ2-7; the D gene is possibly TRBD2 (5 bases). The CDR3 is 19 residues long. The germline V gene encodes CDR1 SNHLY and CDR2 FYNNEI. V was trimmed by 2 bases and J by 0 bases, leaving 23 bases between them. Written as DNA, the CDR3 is TGTGCCAGCAGTGAACCTCTAAGGTCGGATAGCGACAACTCCTACGAGCAGTACTTC. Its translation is CASSEPLRSDSDNSYEQYF.